The clone carrying this TCR beta chain was seen more than once but under ten times. The antigen is not known. TCRdb used MiXCR to reprocess the 5' RACE reads, holding one entry per CDR3 protein. The sample records some 130,000 distinct CDR3 sequences, about 17% being singletons. The sample belongs to a study of T-cell memory formation after mild COVID-19. General observations from the study: Mainly in CM and EM were contracting CD4+ clones; CD8+ were in EMRA.

The source material was PBMCs or a T cell subset sorted from them (not recorded which). The TCR originated in a man between 18 and 35 years old who had mild COVID-19 (a few samples of this study predate the infection). Cell type and time point are not known.

The CDR3 sequence is CASAGLMNTEAFF. CDR3 coding DNA: TGTGCCAGCGCCGGTTTGATGAACACTGAAGCTTTCTTT. The chain recombines TRBV28 with TRBJ1-1; D remains ambiguous. This CDR3 comprises 13 residues. Trimming cost V 8 bases and J 0 bases, with 10 bases left between them. Germline V CDR1 and CDR2: MDHEN, SYDVKM.